Below, 16 T cell receptor beta chains from the same sample are listed, as sequenced in a study of T-cell memory formation after mild COVID-19. From the 5' RACE reads, TCRdb called clonotypes with MiXCR, one entry per CDR3 protein. The repertoire holds 280,000 or so distinct CDR3 sequences, with 8% to 9% as singletons. Sample: PBMCs or a T cell subset sorted from them (not recorded which). Receptor source: a man aged 18 to 29 who had mild COVID-19 (a few samples of this study predate the infection). Cell type and time point are not known.

This clonotype has only a few counts. The chain carries TRBV5-1 and TRBJ2-7, with 7 bases identical to TRBD1. After removal of 4 bases from V and 3 bases from J, the junction contained 4 bases not matched to a gene. CDR1 is SGHRS and CDR2 is YFSETQ in the germline V gene. CDR3 length: 13 residues. The CDR3 bases are TGCGCCAGCAGCGTGGGACAGAACTACGAGCAGTACTTC. Its translation is CASSVGQNYEQYF. Supplemented by reference TRBV5-1 and TRBJ2-7, the full variable domain reads KAGVTQTPRYLIKTRGQQVTLSCSPISGHRSVSWYQQTPGQGLQFLFEYFSETQRNKGNFPGRFSGRQFSNSRSEMNVSTLELGDSALYLCASSVGQNYEQYFGPGTRLTVT.

This chain connects TRBV5-1 to TRBJ2-3; D is ambiguous. Trimming removed 4 bases from V and 2 bases from J, with 11 bases in between. The CDR3 spans 14 residues. CDR1 is SGHRS, CDR2 YFSETQ, per germline. CDR3 region: CASSTDPPTDTQYF. Here the CDR3 DNA reads TGCGCCAGCAGCACTGACCCGCCCACAGATACGCAGTATTTT.

This clonotype was observed at least ten times. This sequence joins TRBV7-2 and TRBJ2-7; the D gene is possibly TRBD1 (5 bases). Germline-derived CDR1 and CDR2 are SGHTA and FQGNSA. The CDR3 sequence is 13 residues long. V was trimmed by 1 base and J by 3 bases, leaving 7 bases between them. CDR3 bases: TGTGCCAGCAGCTTAGGCAGGGACTACGAGCAGTACGTC. Protein product: CASSLGRDYEQYV.

The V call is TRBV7-2, the J call TRBJ1-2; TRBD1 matches 7 bases. Trimming cost V 5 bases and J 4 bases; bases outside gene matches: 7. This CDR3 region has 14 residues. Looked up from germline, CDR1 is SGHTA and CDR2 is FQGNSA. The CDR3 DNA is TGTGCCAGCAGCCTGGGGGGGACAGTCTATGGCTACACCTTC. Translating gives CASSLGGTVYGYTF.

CDR3 sequence: CASSEVAGGSTDTQYF. The CDR3 bases are TGTGCCAGCAGTGAAGTAGCGGGGGGGAGCACAGATACGCAGTATTTT. V gene TRBV6-1 combines with J gene TRBJ2-3, with TRBD2 matching 11 bases. The germline gives CDR1 MNHNS, CDR2 SASEGT. V shed 1 base, J shed 0 bases, and the junction held 0 bases outside the gene matches. There are 16 residues in the CDR3.

This clonotype was counted only a few times. This chain joins TRBV20-1 and TRBJ2-2; the match to TRBD1 covers 8 bases. The germline V gene encodes CDR1 DFQATT and CDR2 SNEGSKA (reference sequence). J was trimmed by 3 bases and V by 4 bases; bases with no gene match: 4. CDR3 length: 14 amino acids. CDR3 protein: CSATGQGDTGELFF. The CDR3, as DNA: TGCAGTGCTACCGGACAGGGCGACACCGGGGAGCTGTTTTTT.

The chain is built from TRBV19 and TRBJ2-1; the match to TRBD1 covers 7 bases. Per the germline V gene, CDR1 is LNHDA and CDR2 is SQIVND (reference sequence). Losses at the gene ends were 3 bases for V and 4 bases for J; bases not matched to a gene: 6. This CDR3 spans 15 amino acids. The CDR3 is CASSIFGTEYNEQFF. CDR3 DNA: TGTGCCAGTAGTATCTTCGGGACAGAATACAATGAGCAGTTCTTC.

The chain is built from TRBV5-3 and TRBJ1-5; maybe TRBD1 (6 bases). TRBV5-3 is treated as an ORF (open reading frame) with a function not yet certain. CDR3 length equals 15 residues. Trimming removed 2 bases from V and 5 bases from J, with 14 bases in between. The CDR3 sequence: CARSLDRRGDQPQHF. In nucleotides, the CDR3 is TGTGCCAGAAGCTTAGATCGCAGGGGAGATCAGCCCCAGCATTTT.

This clonotype has ten or more counts. The J gene is TRBJ1-1, the V gene TRBV6-4; tentatively, D is TRBD1 (5 bases). The CDR3 covers 15 residues. Trimming left V 7 bases short and J 6 bases short, with 21 bases between. Germline V gene sequence: CDR1 MRHNA, CDR2 SNTAGT. CDR3: CASKAQEEGAAEAFF. DNA for the CDR3: TGTGCCAGCAAAGCACAGGAGGAAGGGGCCGCTGAAGCTTTCTTT.

This clonotype was detected many times. The chain's CDR3 is CASSKRTGYDEQFF. The CDR3 nucleotides are TGCGCCAGCAGCAAACGGACAGGGTACGATGAGCAGTTCTTC. The V call is TRBV5-1, the J call TRBJ2-1; 8 bases are shared with TRBD1. Germline V lookup: CDR1 SGHRS, CDR2 YFSETQ. This CDR3 contains 14 residues. The ends lost 4 bases at V and 8 bases at J; junction bases unmatched: 8.

This clonotype showed up many times. This chain links TRBV18 with TRBJ1-1; unclear D gene. CDR1 and CDR2 from the germline V gene are KGHSH and LQKENI. V lost 5 bases to trimming and J lost 1 base, with 8 bases between them. The CDR3 has 13 residues. The CDR3 DNA sequence: TGTGCCAGCTCAGGAGACAAGAACACTGAAGCTTTCTTT. Encoded protein: CASSGDKNTEAFF.

A few counts support this clonotype. The V gene is TRBV9, the J gene TRBJ1-2, with a tentative D call TRBD1 (5 bases). Trimming left V 3 bases short and J 8 bases short, with 17 bases between. Germline assignment: CDR1 SGDLS and CDR2 YYNGEE. The CDR3 contains 14 residues. The CDR3 here is CASSGNLGVYGYTF. CDR3 nucleotides: TGTGCCAGCAGCGGAAACTTGGGGGTTTACGGCTACACCTTC. Full variable domain (rest looked up from reference TRBV9 and TRBJ1-2): DSGVTQTPKHLITATGQRVTLRCSPRSGDLSVYWYQQSLDQGLQFLIQYYNGEERAKGNILERFSAQQFPDLHSELNLSSLELGDSALYFCASSGNLGVYGYTFGSGTRLTVV.

This clonotype came up many times. The chain carries TRBV25-1 and TRBJ1-2; the D gene is possibly TRBD1 (6 bases). The CDR3 is 13 amino acids. The V and J ends lost 5 bases and 7 bases respectively, with 14 bases between them. CDR1 is MGHDK and CDR2 is SYGVNS in the germline V gene. The CDR3 DNA is TGTGCCAGCAGTTACCGGGGGGCGACTGGCTACACCTTC. Translating it yields CASSYRGATGYTF.

The chain combines TRBV6-5 with TRBJ2-3, with TRBD2 as a possible D gene (5 bases). This CDR3 has 12 amino acids. V was trimmed by 5 bases and J by 5 bases, leaving 8 bases between them. Germline V lookup: CDR1 MNHEY, CDR2 SVGAGI. The CDR3: CASSHTRDTQYF. CDR3 nucleotides: TGTGCCAGCAGTCACACTAGAGATACGCAGTATTTT.

At least ten counts were recorded for this clonotype. The chain combines TRBV6-5 with TRBJ1-1; D call uncertain. This CDR3 spans 11 amino acids. Trimming left V 6 bases short and J 5 bases short, with 7 bases between. From germline, CDR1 is MNHEY and CDR2 SVGAGI. CDR3 sequence reads: CASRKRTEAFF. For the CDR3, the DNA is TGTGCCAGCAGGAAAAGAACTGAAGCTTTCTTT.

The chain uses TRBV5-1 and TRBJ1-2; maybe TRBD1 (5 bases). V was clipped by 4 bases and J by 6 bases, with 13 bases between them. The CDR3 has 13 amino acids. CDR1 SGHRS and CDR2 YFSETQ come from the germline V gene. The CDR3 DNA reads as TGCGCCAGCAGCCAGCAGGGATCGAATGGCTACACCTTC. Amino acid sequence: CASSQQGSNGYTF.